These 19 T cell receptor beta chains came from one sample sequenced in a study of beta chain features in type 1 diabetes. General study results and limits: In every one of the four CD4+ subsets, TCRB CDR3s were moderately but significantly shorter in Type 1 diabetes patients.

cDNA synthesis used the whole RNA isolate, giving expressed TCRB sequences. Produced via immunoSEQ multiplex PCR; TCRdb's table is partial and in-frame only. The table includes around 140,000 clones, approximately 10% detected once. Antigens of these TCRs are unknown. The sequencing input was central memory CD4+ T cells from blood. The source of these receptors is a man younger than 40 with type 1 diabetes.

The V gene is TRBV2, the J gene TRBJ2-1; possible D gene TRBD1, 6 bases. V was pared by 10 bases and J by 1 base, with 14 bases between. This CDR3 has 14 residues. Germline assignment: CDR1 SNHLY and CDR2 FYNNEI. The CDR3 DNA reads TGTGCCACAACCCGGGACAAGTCCTACAATGAGCAGTTCTTC. Encoded protein: CATTRDKSYNEQFF.

This clone was observed a few times. The genes are TRBV7-2 and TRBJ2-5; D is unresolved. Germline values: CDR1 SGHTA, CDR2 FQGNSA. CDR3 length equals 13 residues. V dropped 2 bases and J dropped 0 bases, with 4 bases sitting between them. The CDR3, as DNA: TGTGCCAGCAGCTTACTGTACCAAGAGACCCAGTACTTC. The encoded protein is CASSLLYQETQYF.

The CDR3 loop reads CASTKMGQAYEQYF. CDR3 nucleotide sequence: TGTGCCAGCACCAAAATGGGACAGGCCTACGAGCAGTACTTC. The chain is built from TRBV6-1 and TRBJ2-7, with 8 positions matching TRBD1. The CDR3 contains 14 residues. CDR1 is MNHNS, CDR2 SASEGT, per germline. With 7 bases clipped from V and 2 bases from J, the junction kept 7 bases outside the gene matches.

This clone appeared a few times. Distinct nucleotide sequences in the sample also encode this CDR3. This sequence joins TRBV18 and TRBJ2-7; 10 nucleotides match TRBD1. CDR3 size: 14 residues. Germline lookup yields CDR1 KGHSH and CDR2 LQKENI. The trim removed 3 bases at V and 2 bases at J, leaving 1 base unmatched. The CDR3 is CASSPGTGAYEQYF. For the CDR3, the DNA is TGTGCCAGCTCACCGGGGACAGGGGCCTACGAGCAGTACTTC. Variable domain in full (rest from reference TRBV18 and TRBJ2-7): NAGVMQNPRHLVRRRGQEARLRCSPMKGHSHVYWYRQLPEEGLKFMVYLQKENIIDESGMPKERFSAEFPKEGPSILRIQQVVRGDSAAYFCASSPGTGAYEQYFGPGTRLTVT.

The chain has TRBV29-1 and TRBJ2-1; D unresolved. Per germline, CDR1 SQVTM and CDR2 ANQGSEA. The CDR3 consists of 13 residues. The V end lost 5 bases, the J end lost 7 bases, and 15 bases lay between the germline ends. The DNA of the CDR3 is TGCAGCGTTAACTCAGGCCTATGGAATGAGCAGTTCTTC. Translation gives CSVNSGLWNEQFF.

This chain joins TRBV18 and TRBJ2-5; D gene uncertain. V was cut by 3 bases and J by 2 bases, with 10 bases left in between. Germline V gives CDR1 KGHSH, CDR2 LQKENI. The CDR3 runs to 14 residues. In nucleotides, the CDR3 is TGTGCCAGCTCACCTCAGGAATCGCAAGAGACCCAGTACTTC. Protein: CASSPQESQETQYF.

The CDR3, as DNA: TGTGCCAGCAGCTCAACTCCTTCTGGAAACACCATATATTTT. Translating gives CASSSTPSGNTIYF. This rearrangement joins TRBV9 to TRBJ1-3; no clear D. The germline CDR1 and CDR2 sequences are SGDLS and YYNGEE. Trimming stripped 4 bases from V and 1 base from J, with 9 bases between. This CDR3 spans 14 amino acids.

This chain connects TRBV7-3 to TRBJ2-1; 16 bases align to TRBD2. V was pared by 5 bases and J by 12 bases, with 7 bases of the junction left unmatched. The CDR3 length is 15 residues. Germline V gene lookup returns CDR1 SGHTA and CDR2 FQGTGA. The CDR3 DNA sequence: TGTGCCAGCAGCCCCGGGACTAGCGGGGGGGAAGTGCAGTTCTTC. This codes for CASSPGTSGGEVQFF.

V and J are TRBV11-2 and TRBJ1-2, with 7 bases identical to TRBD1. The CDR3 totals 14 residues. After removal of 5 bases from V and 1 base from J, the junction contained 4 bases not matched to a gene. The germline V gene encodes CDR1 SGHAT and CDR2 FQNNGV. This CDR3 is CASSADRVNYGYTF. The CDR3 DNA is TGTGCCAGCAGCGCCGACAGGGTTAACTATGGCTACACCTTC.

This clone has just a few counts. The chain is built from TRBV7-2 and TRBJ2-7, with D unclear. The germline V gene encodes CDR1 SGHTA and CDR2 FQGNSA. The germline V and J ends were trimmed by 3 bases and 5 bases, with 14 bases remaining between them. The CDR3 sequence is 14 residues long. CDR3 coding DNA: TGTGCCAGCAGCTTCCAGAGGCAATTCGACGAGCAGTACTTC. It yields the protein CASSFQRQFDEQYF.

This clone has only one observation. The chain uses TRBV28 and TRBJ2-2; TRBD2 might be the D (5 bases). V lost 2 bases and J 2 bases, leaving 18 bases between the germline ends. The CDR3 runs 18 residues. Germline-derived CDR1 and CDR2 are MDHEN and SYDVKM. For the CDR3, the DNA is TGTGCCAGCAGTTTACTCAAGATGAGCCGGGGTAACACCGGGGAGCTGTTTTTT. This gives the protein CASSLLKMSRGNTGELFF.

V gene TRBV4-2 combines with J gene TRBJ2-5, with D perhaps TRBD1 (5 bases). Germline V CDR1 and CDR2: LGHNA, YNFKEQ. The ends were cut back, 1 base at V and 4 bases at J, with 7 bases in the middle. The CDR3 spans 13 residues. The CDR3 DNA is TGTGCCAGCAGCCAAGGCCAGGGAGAGACCCAGTACTTC. It yields the protein CASSQGQGETQYF.

This chain connects TRBV7-9 to TRBJ1-2; 8 bases fit TRBD1. After removal of 6 bases from V and 0 bases from J, the junction contained 9 bases not matched to a gene. This CDR3 has 16 amino acids. Per germline, CDR1 SEHNR and CDR2 FQNEAQ (reference sequence). In nucleotides, the CDR3 is TGTGCCAGCAGTTCCCCACAGGGGGGCTCTAACTATGGCTACACCTTC. Its protein is CASSSPQGGSNYGYTF.

This clone showed up just a few times. Other DNA sequences in this specimen translate into the identical CDR3. This chain links TRBV29-1 with TRBJ2-5; 9 bases match TRBD2. CDR3 length: 15 residues. J was trimmed by 4 bases and V by 0 bases; bases with no gene match: 6. Germline V gives CDR1 SQVTM, CDR2 ANQGSEA. The CDR3 nucleotides read TGCAGCGTTGAAGAGGGTAGCGGGGGCGTAGAGACCCAGTACTTC. Residues: CSVEEGSGGVETQYF.

The gene calls are TRBV7-9 and TRBJ2-2; the D gene is possibly TRBD2 (5 bases). The CDR3 length is 14 residues. Looked up from germline, CDR1 is SEHNR and CDR2 is FQNEAQ (reference sequence). V lost 5 bases to trimming and J lost 4 bases, with 11 bases between them. CDR3 nucleotide sequence: TGTGCCAGCAGCCTTCAGGCGGGCACCGGGGAGCTGTTTTTT. Translation gives CASSLQAGTGELFF.

This sequence joins TRBV4-2 and TRBJ2-7; D is undetermined. Trimming pared 0 bases from V and 1 base from J, leaving 7 bases between. Germline V gene lookup returns CDR1 LGHNA and CDR2 YNFKEQ. This CDR3 is built from 14 residues. The CDR3 loop is CASSQDPDSYEQYF. CDR3 DNA: TGTGCCAGCAGCCAAGACCCAGATTCCTACGAGCAGTACTTC.

The chain carries TRBV6-6 and TRBJ2-4; a possible D gene is TRBD2 (6 bases). CDR3 length: 13 residues. Trimming left V 4 bases short and J 4 bases short, with 8 bases between. The germline gives CDR1 MNHNY, CDR2 SVGAGI (reference sequence). Written as DNA, the CDR3 is TGTGCCAGCAGTTTTGGAGGGAAAAACATTCAGTACTTC. Its translation: CASSFGGKNIQYF.

V gene TRBV7-2 combines with J gene TRBJ2-5, with TRBD2 matching 8 bases. This CDR3 has 13 residues. Germline CDR1 and CDR2: SGHTA and FQGNSA. The CDR3 region is CAGGRGAQETQYF. The CDR3 DNA reads TGTGCTGGCGGGCGGGGGGCGCAGGAGACCCAGTACTTC.

There are many counts of this clone. The chain couples TRBV5-4 to TRBJ2-1, with 7 bases aligning to TRBD2. This CDR3 comprises 14 residues. Trimming took 4 bases from V and 5 from J; bases not matched to a gene: 6. Germline CDR1 reads SGHNT; CDR2 reads YYREEE (reference sequence). CDR3 nucleotides: TGTGCCAGCAGCGCCCGTGGACTAGACAATGAGCAGTTCTTC. It specifies CASSARGLDNEQFF.